This is a list of T cell receptor beta chains from one sample in a study of regulatory T cells in long-lasting Graves disease. TCRdb re-derived calls from the multiplex PCR reads in MiXCR, one entry per CDR3 protein. The table has 400,000 to 500,000 distinct CDR3 sequences, 16% seen once. These sequences were also reported in another study, on T cells in Graves' hyperthyroidism and ophthalmopathy.

The starting material was peripheral blood mononuclear cells (PBMCs), obtained at new diagnosis, from a patient treated with antithyroid drugs. The receptors originated from a woman between 18 and 29 years old with Graves disease. Each CDR3 is given with its conserved first and last residue. D genes are given only for firm matches. Clone sizes are given selectively: once, few, many, or a class where the clone is expanded.

j_call	d_call	clone_size	v_call	cdr3_nt	cdr3_aa
TRBJ2-5	.	.	TRBV4-3	TGCGCCAGCAGCCAAGCTCCTATACAAGAGACCCAGTACTTC	CASSQAPIQETQYF
TRBJ2-3	TRBD2	.	TRBV27	TGTGCCAGCAGTCCCCTAGCGGGAGGGCGGGGCACAGATACGCAGTATTTT	CASSPLAGGRGTDTQYF
TRBJ1-4	TRBD1	many	TRBV12-3/TRBV12-4	TGTGCCAGCAGTTTCTTCAGGGGGGGCGAAAAACTGTTTTTT	CASSFFRGGEKLFF
TRBJ2-1	TRBD1	few	TRBV5-4	TGTGCCAGCAGCTTTGGACAGGGGGACAGTGAGCAGTTCTTC	CASSFGQGDSEQFF
TRBJ2-1	.	many	TRBV18	TGTGCCAGCTCACCTCTAGACTCCTACAATGAGCAGTTCTTC	CASSPLDSYNEQFF
TRBJ2-2	TRBD2	many	TRBV28	TGTGCCAGCAGTTTAACCGGGTTAGCGGGGAACACCGGGGAGCTGTTTTTT	CASSLTGLAGNTGELFF
TRBJ2-7	TRBD2	many	TRBV5-1	TGCGCCAGCAGCCCAACCCCCGAACTAGCGGGATTGACACGGCAGTACTTC	CASSPTPELAGLTRQYF
TRBJ2-1	.	many	TRBV2	TGTGCCAGCAGTGATTTTTCCTACAATGAGCAGTTCTTC	CASSDFSYNEQFF
TRBJ1-5	TRBD1	few	TRBV27	TGTGCCAGCAGTCAATACAGGGGACGTCAGCCCCAGCATTTT	CASSQYRGRQPQHF
TRBJ2-2	.	many	TRBV7-8	TGTGCCAGCAGATGGACAGCCGCTTCGAACACCGGGGAGCTGTTTTTT	CASRWTAASNTGELFF
TRBJ2-5	.	.	TRBV18	TGTGCCAGCTCACCAGAAAGGGGCGGTGAGGCCCAGTACTTC	CASSPERGGEAQYF
TRBJ1-1	.	once	TRBV12-3/TRBV12-4	TGTGCCAGCAGTTTGGGGGCATGGGACACTGAAGCTTTCTTT	CASSLGAWDTEAFF
TRBJ2-6	.	.	TRBV29-1	TGCAGCGCTCAGGGGTCTGGGGCCAACGTCCTGACTTTC	CSAQGSGANVLTF
TRBJ1-1	.	few	TRBV9	TGTGCCAGCAGCGTAGTAGGGGACTTGACTGAAGCTTTCTTT	CASSVVGDLTEAFF
TRBJ2-7	.	.	TRBV14	TGTGCCAGCAGCCAGGTCATCCGCGGAGAGCAGTACTTC	CASSQVIRGEQYF
TRBJ2-3	.	many	TRBV28	TGTGCCAGCAGTGAGATAAGCACAGATACGCAGTATTTT	CASSEISTDTQYF
TRBJ2-4	.	many	TRBV7-2	TGTGCCAGCAGCCCGGAGGAAGCCAAAAACATTCAGTACTTC	CASSPEEAKNIQYF
TRBJ2-2	.	.	TRBV3-1	TGTGCCAGCAGCCAAGCCAGGGGACCCACCGGGGAGCTGTTTTTT	CASSQARGPTGELFF
TRBJ2-1	.	.	TRBV13	TGTGCCAGCAGCTTAGAGGGGGTTTACAATGAGCAGTTCTTC	CASSLEGVYNEQFF
TRBJ2-1	TRBD2	few	TRBV29-1	TGCAGCGTAGTAGCGGGAGTCAATGAGCAGTTCTTC	CSVVAGVNEQFF
TRBJ2-1	TRBD1	.	TRBV7-3	TGTGCCAGCAGCGCGACAGGGGATAATGAGCAGTTCTTC	CASSATGDNEQFF
TRBJ1-2	.	many	TRBV20-1	TGCAGTGCTAGAATCCCGAACGGGGTTGGGGACTATGGCTACACCTTC	CSARIPNGVGDYGYTF
TRBJ2-1	TRBD2	few	TRBV3-1	TGTGCCAGCAGCCAGACTAGCGGGAGTGGGGGTGAGCAGTTCTTC	CASSQTSGSGGEQFF
TRBJ2-1	TRBD2	many	TRBV3-1	TGTGCCAGCAGCCAAGGGGTAGCGGGAGTCAATGAGCAGTTCTTC	CASSQGVAGVNEQFF
TRBJ2-7	.	few	TRBV18	TGTGCCAGCTCACCAACGCAGAACCCGCGTTACGAGCAGTACTTC	CASSPTQNPRYEQYF
TRBJ1-2	TRBD1	few	TRBV20-1	TGCAGTGCTAGAGACGACAGGGCTGGCTACACCTTC	CSARDDRAGYTF
TRBJ2-1	TRBD2	.	TRBV11-2	TGTGCCAGCAGCTTAGATGGCGGGAGTGGGGTAAATGAGCAGTTCTTC	CASSLDGGSGVNEQFF
TRBJ2-7	.	.	TRBV7-2	TGTGCCAGCATCCAGCTCGGGGGAGTTATCTACGAGCAGTACTTC	CASIQLGGVIYEQYF
TRBJ2-1	TRBD1	many	TRBV12-3/TRBV12-4	TGTGCCAGCAGTGCGTCGACAGGGGACTATGAGCAGTTCTTC	CASSASTGDYEQFF
TRBJ2-2	.	many	TRBV7-2	TGTGCCAGCAGCTTAGCCGCGAACACCGGGGAGCTGTTTTTT	CASSLAANTGELFF
TRBJ2-2	TRBD1	.	TRBV6-5	TGTGCCAGCAGTTTACAGGGGGCCGACACCGGGGAGCTGTTTTTT	CASSLQGADTGELFF
TRBJ2-7	.	.	TRBV11-2	TGTGCCAGCAGAGGAGTGCGTGGACAGACATCCTACGAGCAGTACTTC	CASRGVRGQTSYEQYF
TRBJ2-7	TRBD2	few	TRBV4-3	TGCGCCAGCAGCCAAGAAACGGGAGGGGGGGACGAGCAGTACTTC	CASSQETGGGDEQYF
TRBJ2-2	.	few	TRBV18	TGTGCCAGCTCACCACGGGTTACAAAAACCGGGGAGCTGTTTTTT	CASSPRVTKTGELFF
TRBJ2-1	TRBD1	.	TRBV6-2/TRBV6-3	TGTGCCAGCAGTGGACGACAGGGGGGGACGGGGTCCTACAATGAGCAGTTCTTC	CASSGRQGGTGSYNEQFF
TRBJ1-1	.	many	TRBV27	TGTGCCAGCAGTTTGGGGGGGGGTGACACTGAAGCTTTCTTT	CASSLGGGDTEAFF
TRBJ2-7	TRBD1	many	TRBV28	TGTGCCAGCAGTAAACCCGGGACAGGGACTTACGAGCAGTACTTC	CASSKPGTGTYEQYF
TRBJ1-1	.	many	TRBV30	TGTGCCTGGAGTGTTTCAGGGAAAGCTTTCTTT	CAWSVSGKAFF
TRBJ2-1	TRBD1	.	TRBV3-1	TGTGCCAGCAGCCCCACCGGACAGGGGGTTTTCAATGAGCAGTTCTTC	CASSPTGQGVFNEQFF
TRBJ1-5	TRBD1	.	TRBV18	TGTGCCAGCTCCCACGAGGGACAGGGGATCCAGCCCCAGCATTTT	CASSHEGQGIQPQHF
TRBJ2-3	.	many	TRBV27	TGTGCCAGCAGTCCCACCGGGACACACCCGAGGGATACGCAGTATTTT	CASSPTGTHPRDTQYF
TRBJ2-7	.	.	TRBV4-3	TGCGCCAGCAGCCTAACGCATGACTCCTACGAGCAGTACTTC	CASSLTHDSYEQYF
TRBJ2-2	.	.	TRBV28	TGTGCCAGCAGACTTTCTACCGGGGAGCTGTTTTTT	CASRLSTGELFF
TRBJ2-5	.	many	TRBV30	TGTGCCTGGAGCCAGGGATTCGGGGAGACCCAGTACTTC	CAWSQGFGETQYF
TRBJ2-2	TRBD2	few	TRBV5-4	TGTGCCAGCAGCCGGACTAGCGGGAGCATGGCCGGGGAGCTGTTTTTT	CASSRTSGSMAGELFF
TRBJ2-3	TRBD2	.	TRBV12-3/TRBV12-4	TGTGCCAGCAGTCCGTCCCCGGGACTAGCGGGAGGGGGGGGGAGCACAGATACGCAGTATTTT	CASSPSPGLAGGGGSTDTQYF
TRBJ2-7	TRBD1	many	TRBV6-9	TGTGCCAGCAGTTCGATATCGACAGGGTTGAGCCACCACGAGCAGTACTTC	CASSSISTGLSHHEQYF
TRBJ2-1	.	few	TRBV14	TGTGCCAGCAGCCAAGAACTAGTTGGTGAGCAGTTCTTC	CASSQELVGEQFF
TRBJ2-7	.	many	TRBV11-2	TGTGCCAGCACCGAAGGGGCAGGACTTCACTACGAGCAGTACTTC	CASTEGAGLHYEQYF
TRBJ1-1	.	.	TRBV5-1	TGTGCCAGCAGCTTAGTATTACAGAACACTGAAGCTTTCTTT	CASSLVLQNTEAFF
TRBJ1-4	.	few	TRBV29-1	TGCAGCGTGATGGGGTTGGGTAATGAAAAACTGTTTTTT	CSVMGLGNEKLFF
TRBJ2-1	TRBD2	.	TRBV4-1	TGCGCCAGCAGCCAAGGACTAGCGGGGAAGATCTACAATGAGCAGTTCTTC	CASSQGLAGKIYNEQFF
TRBJ2-3	.	many	TRBV28	TGTGCCAGCAGCTCCAAAGGAGGGGGGCGAATGGCGCAGTATTTT	CASSSKGGGRMAQYF
TRBJ1-1	.	few	TRBV19	TGTGCCAGTAGTCCAAGGACAGTCCAGAACACTGAAGCTTTCTTT	CASSPRTVQNTEAFF
TRBJ2-5	.	many	TRBV7-6	TGTGCCAGCAGCTCGGACGGTTTACAAGAGACCCAGTACTTC	CASSSDGLQETQYF